This T cell receptor (beta chain) comes out of a study of T cells in Graves' hyperthyroidism and ophthalmopathy. This clonotype came up many times. Clinical Activity Scores of at least 3, NOSPECS grades of at least 4 and durations under 3 months characterized ophthalmopathy patients. In germline, CDR1 is MDHEN, CDR2 SYDVKM. CDR3 length: 14 residues. Trimming cost V 4 bases and J 4 bases; bases outside gene matches: 5. Researchers took RNA transcripts and amplified the TCR beta CDR3 regions from them. First-round RT-PCR of the TCR CDR3 relied on the HTBI primer set. Using its own MiXCR run on the multiplex PCR reads, TCRdb lists one record per CDR3 protein. The repertoire holds 500,000 to 650,000 distinct CDR3 sequences, with about 14% as singletons.

The chain couples TRBV28 to TRBJ2-7; 9 bases align to TRBD2. The sample consisted of blood. The sequence derives from a woman aged 45-60 years with Graves' ophthalmopathy. The CDR3 DNA reads TGTGCCAGCAGTTATAGCGGGAGTCTTTACGAGCAGTACTTC. As protein: CASSYSGSLYEQYF. Combining the CDR3 with reference TRBV28 and TRBJ2-7 gives the whole variable domain DVKVTQSSRYLVKRTGEKVFLECVQDMDHENMFWYRQDPGLGLRLIYFSYDVKMKEKGDIPEGYSVSREKKERFSLILESASTNQTSMYLCASSYSGSLYEQYFGPGTRLTVT.